These 23 T cell receptor beta chains share one sample of origin, sequenced in a study of response to subunit inactivated influenza vaccine. From the RT-PCR reads, TCRdb called clonotypes with MiXCR, one entry per CDR3 protein. Of around 180,000 distinct CDR3 sequences in the sample, about 9% were seen once. The source material was non-naive T cells sorted from PBMCs, sampled on the day of vaccination. All receptors derive from a man aged 45 to 65 who received an inactivated influenza vaccine.

This clonotype showed up just a few times. V is TRBV20-1 and J is TRBJ2-1; D uncertain. The CDR3 extends over 11 amino acids. Germline V gives CDR1 DFQATT, CDR2 SNEGSKA (reference sequence). Trimming removed 6 bases at V and 5 bases at J, with 8 bases between. The chain's CDR3 is CSADSNNEQFF. The CDR3 region has the DNA TGCAGTGCCGATAGCAACAATGAGCAGTTCTTC.

V is TRBV10-3 and J is TRBJ2-5, with D tentatively TRBD1 or TRBD2 (6 bases each). The CDR3 totals 15 residues. V was clipped by 11 bases and J by 1 base, with 20 bases between them. Germline-derived CDR1 and CDR2 are ENHRY and SYGVKD. In DNA, the CDR3 is TGTGCCTCGCGGTTCGGGGGCGCCGGCCAAGAGACCCAGTACTTC. This translates into CASRFGGAGQETQYF.

This clonotype was picked up many times. The V gene is TRBV6-2 or TRBV6-3, the J gene TRBJ2-7; 7 bases map to TRBD2. The germline CDR1 and CDR2 sequences are MNHEY and SVGEGT. This CDR3 has 11 amino acids. V shed 10 bases, J shed 6 bases, and the junction held 6 bases outside the gene matches. The CDR3 loop reads CATGLVTEQYF. CDR3 nucleotides: TGTGCCACCGGACTAGTCACCGAGCAGTACTTC.

This clonotype was recorded a few times. The chain is built from TRBV7-2 and TRBJ2-2; the match to TRBD2 covers 10 bases. In germline, CDR1 is SGHTA, CDR2 FQGNSA. Germline trimming cut 0 bases from V and 6 bases from J; bases unmatched to any gene: 1. The CDR3 has 15 amino acids. This CDR3 reads CASSLASGRPGELFF. CDR3 in DNA: TGTGCCAGCAGCTTAGCTAGCGGGAGGCCCGGGGAGCTGTTTTTT.

In DNA form, the CDR3 reads TGCGCCAGCAGCCTCGGACAGCAACCTACCTACGAGCAGTACTTC. It specifies CASSLGQQPTYEQYF. V and J are TRBV4-1 and TRBJ2-7; D may be TRBD1 (6 bases). This CDR3 is 15 amino acids long. V was clipped by 4 bases and J by 2 bases, with 15 bases between them. CDR1 MGHRA and CDR2 YSYEKL come from the germline V gene.

This clonotype was seen a few times. V gene TRBV6-1 combines with J gene TRBJ2-2, with 12 bases fitting TRBD2. From germline, CDR1 is MNHNS and CDR2 SASEGT. This CDR3 has 16 amino acids. V shed 6 bases and J 2 bases; nucleotides not matched to a gene: 4. The CDR3 here is CASRAGLAGNTGELFF. CDR3 in DNA: TGTGCCAGCAGGGCCGGACTAGCGGGAAACACCGGGGAGCTGTTTTTT.

This clonotype has just one count. This sequence joins TRBV12-3 or TRBV12-4 and TRBJ1-4; D may be TRBD1 (6 bases). V was clipped by 6 bases and J by 5 bases, with 19 bases between them. This CDR3 contains 16 residues. The CDR3 coding sequence is TGTGCCAGCAGCGAATCAATACAGGGTGGAAATGAAAAACTGTTTTTT. This codes for CASSESIQGGNEKLFF.

This clonotype was seen a few times. An end of the junction differs from the germline gene, which may be a read error. This chain joins TRBV2 and TRBJ2-3; TRBD1 is a possible D gene (5 bases). The CDR3 is made up of 16 amino acids. Germline V gene lookup returns CDR1 SNHLY and CDR2 FYNNEI. The CDR3 DNA reads TGTGCCAGCCGTGATTATGGGGCAGTACCCACAGATACGCAGTATTTT. The encoded protein is CASRDYGAVPTDTQYF.

V is TRBV4-3 and J is TRBJ2-7; no firm D call. The V gene lost 2 bases and the J gene lost 0 bases, with 11 bases spanning the gap. Germline values: CDR1 LGHNA, CDR2 YSLEER. This CDR3 region has 15 residues. The CDR3 region is CASSQWDGSSYEQYF. The CDR3 DNA reads TGCGCCAGCAGCCAATGGGATGGAAGCTCCTACGAGCAGTACTTC.

This chain links TRBV18 with TRBJ2-7; D might be TRBD1 or TRBD2, each matching 5 bases. This CDR3 has 15 amino acids. Per the germline V gene, CDR1 is KGHSH and CDR2 is LQKENI. V lost 3 bases and J 1 base, leaving 13 bases between the germline ends. The CDR3 protein is CASSPNGTRSYEQYF. DNA of the CDR3: TGTGCCAGCTCACCGAACGGGACGAGATCCTACGAGCAGTACTTC.

In this sample, this clonotype turned up a few times. The gene calls are TRBV7-2 and TRBJ1-1, with D maybe TRBD1 (5 bases). This CDR3 contains 14 residues. CDR1 SGHTA and CDR2 FQGNSA come from the germline V gene. Trimming cost V 5 bases and J 2 bases, with 12 bases left between them. The CDR3 here is CASSLQTVNTEAFF. DNA for the CDR3: TGTGCCAGCAGCCTACAGACAGTAAACACTGAAGCTTTCTTT.

The chain employs TRBV4-2 and TRBJ1-1; D gene ambiguous. The CDR3 contains 15 residues. Germline V gene data show CDR1 as LGHNA and CDR2 as YNFKEQ. V dropped 0 bases and J dropped 1 base, with 9 bases sitting between them. As DNA, the CDR3 is TGTGCCAGCAGCCAAGAGCAGGAGGGGAACACTGAAGCTTTCTTT. Amino acid sequence: CASSQEQEGNTEAFF.

This clonotype has a handful of counts. The J gene is TRBJ1-5, the V gene TRBV21-1; whether TRBD1, the table's D call, matches the DNA was not checked. TRBV21-1 is a known pseudogene. The CDR3 has 16 residues. CDR3 amino acids: CASSKEYQGIPQPQHF. Here the CDR3 DNA reads TGTGCCAGCAGCAAGGAGTATCAGGGAATTCCTCAGCCCCAGCATTTT.

A few counts support this clonotype. The V and J genes are TRBV28 and TRBJ2-2; TRBD1 might be the D (6 bases). Germline-derived CDR1 and CDR2 are MDHEN and SYDVKM. V was pared by 8 bases and J by 2 bases, with 9 bases between. The CDR3 is made up of 13 amino acids. The CDR3 loop is CASGTSNTGELFF. DNA for the CDR3: TGTGCCAGCGGGACATCTAACACCGGGGAGCTGTTTTTT.

This clonotype was detected only a few times. The chain joins TRBV12-3 or TRBV12-4 to TRBJ2-2; a possible D gene is TRBD1 (5 bases). The length of the CDR3 is 13 residues. Trimming stripped 1 base from V and 6 bases from J, with 6 bases between. As DNA, the CDR3 is TGTGCCAGCAGTTTAGGGGGCCCCGGGGAGCTGTTTTTT. Translated: CASSLGGPGELFF.

As regards this clonotype: The CDR3 end shows no conserved phenylalanine or tryptophan, and so a read error is likely. The chain couples TRBV12-3 or TRBV12-4 to TRBJ2-1; possible D gene TRBD1, 5 bases. The V and J ends lost 7 bases and 4 bases respectively, with 11 bases between them. This CDR3 has 13 amino acids. The CDR3: CASTQDQYNEQFS. CDR3 coding DNA: TGTGCCAGCACACAGGATCAATACAATGAGCAGTTCTCC.

The V gene is TRBV2, the J gene TRBJ1-2; D call uncertain. Looked up from germline, CDR1 is SNHLY and CDR2 is FYNNEI. The CDR3 has 13 residues. V gave up 6 bases and J gave up 4 bases, with 12 bases separating them. CDR3 sequence reads: CASSPTLSYGYTF. DNA of the CDR3: TGTGCCAGCAGCCCCACCTTGAGCTATGGCTACACCTTC.

At least ten counts were recorded for this clonotype. The rearrangement joins TRBV10-3 to TRBJ2-1; no definite D call. Between the trimmed V and J ends, which lost 0 bases and 0 bases, there was a span of 6 bases. CDR3 size: 15 residues. In germline, CDR1 is ENHRY, CDR2 SYGVKD. CDR3: CAISESGVSYNEQFF. In DNA, the CDR3 is TGTGCCATCAGTGAGTCTGGGGTCTCCTACAATGAGCAGTTCTTC.

Many counts were recorded for this clonotype. The V call is TRBV5-1, the J call TRBJ2-7; 9 bases map to TRBD1. Trimming at V came to 4 bases and at J to 3 bases, leaving 8 bases not matched to a gene. The CDR3 contains 15 residues. CDR1 SGHRS and CDR2 YFSETQ come from the germline V gene. CDR3 DNA: TGCGCCAGCAGCGGAGAGGGGACAGGGATCTACGAGCAGTACTTC. It is translated as CASSGEGTGIYEQYF.

This clonotype was picked up a small number of times. The chain has TRBV9 and TRBJ2-1, with D perhaps TRBD1 (6 bases). CDR1 is SGDLS, CDR2 YYNGEE, per germline. V gave up 4 bases and J gave up 4 bases, with 18 bases separating them. This CDR3 comprises 16 residues. CDR3 nucleotides: TGTGCCAGCAGCTCCCCAACAGGGCCGGGGTACAATGAGCAGTTCTTC. Protein product: CASSSPTGPGYNEQFF.

This clonotype was recorded at least ten times. The chain uses TRBV12-3 or TRBV12-4 and TRBJ1-5; possibly TRBD1 for D (6 bases). V lost 3 bases, J lost 7 bases, and 10 bases lay in between. The CDR3 length is 13 residues. In nucleotides, the CDR3 is TGTGCCAGCAGTTTGGACAGACTCCAGCCCCAGCATTTT. This codes for CASSLDRLQPQHF.

This chain connects TRBV20-1 to TRBJ2-1; 8 bases align to TRBD2. In germline, CDR1 is DFQATT, CDR2 SNEGSKA (reference sequence). V dropped 7 bases and J dropped 3; count of bases not matched to a gene: 14. This CDR3 contains 16 residues. CDR3 region: CSGVGSGILLYNEQFF. DNA of the CDR3: TGCAGTGGGGTCGGTAGCGGGATCCTCCTCTACAATGAGCAGTTCTTC.

The rearrangement links TRBV7-9 to TRBJ2-3; D ambiguous. The CDR3 runs 13 residues. The V gene's germline CDR1 is SEHNR and CDR2 FQNEAQ (reference sequence). V was shortened by 4 bases and J by 6 bases, with 11 bases between the two germline ends. The CDR3 sequence is CASSSRPRDTQYF. In DNA, the CDR3 is TGTGCCAGCAGCTCAAGGCCTAGGGATACGCAGTATTTT.